This T cell receptor beta chain was obtained from a study of blood T cell repertoires in COVID-19. In germline, CDR1 is SGHAT, CDR2 FQNNGV. V dropped 5 bases and J dropped 4 bases, with 10 bases sitting between them. This CDR3 has 13 residues. This clone showed up just once. Sequencing used immunoSEQ multiplex PCR; TCRdb keeps in-frame clones, though not all of them. The sample contains about 180,000 clones, 65% to 90% of which appear only once. This sequence originates from a middle-aged man with active or convalescent COVID-19. Sequenced input: peripheral blood. The rearrangement joins TRBV11-2 to TRBJ2-3; TRBD2 might be the D (5 bases). The CDR3 nucleotides read TGTGCCAGCAGCCCGGGGATCGCAGATACGCAGTATTTT. Translation gives CASSPGIADTQYF.